A selection of T cell receptor beta chains follows, all from one sample in a study of blood T cell repertoires in COVID-19. Sequenced by immunoSEQ multiplex PCR; TCRdb stores in-frame clones only, minus some. The sample contains about 150,000 clones, 70% to 85% of which appear only once. Sample: peripheral blood. The receptor source for this set is a woman aged 55 to 70 with acute or convalescent COVID-19. CDR3s include the opening cysteine and the closing phenylalanine or tryptophan. D genes are given only for firm matches. The size entry is marked missing in some rows and otherwise reads once, few, many or a size class.

cdr3_length,j_call,clone_size,d_call,v_call,cdr3_nt,cdr3_aa
13,TRBJ2-5,-,-,TRBV11-1,TGTGCCAGCTCCCTAGGGACTGGGGAGACCCAGTACTTC,CASSLGTGETQYF
15,TRBJ1-3,-,TRBD1,TRBV5-4,TGTGCCAGCAGCTTGGGACAGGGAGGTGGAAACACCATATATTTT,CASSLGQGGGNTIYF
14,TRBJ2-7,-,TRBD1,TRBV5-1,TGCGCCAGCAGCTTGACGACAGGGCGGAACGAGCAGTACTTC,CASSLTTGRNEQYF
16,TRBJ1-2,-,TRBD1,TRBV6-1,TGTGCCAGCAGTGAAGACAGGGGGAGACTTGAGGCTGGCTACACCTTC,CASSEDRGRLEAGYTF
14,TRBJ1-2,-,TRBD1,TRBV6-6,TGTGCCAGCGATCCAACCCAGGGGGGCTTTGGCTACACCTTC,CASDPTQGGFGYTF
16,TRBJ1-1,-,-,TRBV28,TGTGCCAGCAGTGGCATAAAGGACACGTTAGTCGCTGAAGCTTTCTTT,CASSGIKDTLVAEAFF
11,TRBJ1-4,once,-,TRBV24-1,TGTGCCACCAGTGACGGGACAAGGTTGTTTTTT,CATSDGTRLFF
13,TRBJ1-6,-,-,TRBV30,TGTGCCTGGAATGGGCAGTATAATTCACCCCTCCACTTT,CAWNGQYNSPLHF
13,TRBJ2-5,once,TRBD2,TRBV30,TGTGCCCAAGAGCGGGGGCACCAAGAGACCCAGTACTTC,CAQERGHQETQYF
14,TRBJ1-3,-,-,TRBV6-5,TGTGCCGGTGGGCAGGGCCTCTCTGGAAACACCATATATTTT,CAGGQGLSGNTIYF
17,TRBJ2-3,once,TRBD1,TRBV18,TGTGCCAGCTCAAACGGACAGGGGATAGGTTCCACAGATACGCAGTATTTT,CASSNGQGIGSTDTQYF
14,TRBJ1-2,-,TRBD1,TRBV3-1/TRBV3-2,TGTGCCAGCAGCCTTGATGGGACAGCCTATGGCTACACCTTC,CASSLDGTAYGYTF
15,TRBJ1-5,-,TRBD1,TRBV7-9,TGTGCCAGCAGCTCCAAAGGGGGCAACGGTCAGCCCCAGCATTTT,CASSSKGGNGQPQHF
13,TRBJ1-6,-,-,TRBV10-3,TGTGCCATCAGTGAGGGCAGTAATTCACCCCTCCACTTT,CAISEGSNSPLHF
15,TRBJ2-3,-,-,TRBV5-4,TGTGCCAGCAGCTTGGGGGGGGTGGGCACAGATACGCAGTATTTT,CASSLGGVGTDTQYF
15,TRBJ2-1,-,TRBD2,TRBV2,TGTGCCAGCAGACAAGCGGGGGCGTGGAACAATGAGCAGTTCTTC,CASRQAGAWNNEQFF
17,TRBJ1-1,-,TRBD1,TRBV7-9,TGTGCCAGCAGCAGGGGACAGGGGAGGTTTTCGGACACTGAAGCTTTCTTT,CASSRGQGRFSDTEAFF
11,TRBJ2-2,-,-,TRBV19,TGTGCCGCGGGGATGACCGGGGAGCTGTTTTTT,CAAGMTGELFF
14,TRBJ2-1,-,-,TRBV7-6,TGTGCCAGCAGCTTAGCGCAGGTTGCTAATGAGCAGTTCTTC,CASSLAQVANEQFF
15,TRBJ1-2,-,TRBD1,TRBV28,TGTGCCAGCAGTTTACTACAACAGGGGGCGCATGGCTACACCTTC,CASSLLQQGAHGYTF
13,TRBJ2-1,once,-,TRBV11-1,TGTGCCAGCAGACTACAACAGGGAAATGAGCAGTTCTTC,CASRLQQGNEQFF
16,TRBJ1-5,-,-,TRBV6-1,TGTGCCAGCAGTGATGGGAGGAGGACAAGCAATCAGCCCCAGCATTTT,CASSDGRRTSNQPQHF
16,TRBJ1-2,-,-,TRBV27,TGTGCCAGCAGTTTAGGGGCACAACCCTCTAACTATGGCTACACCTTC,CASSLGAQPSNYGYTF
16,TRBJ1-2,-,-,TRBV4-1,TGCGCCAGCAGCCAAGAATTCCTCAGGGCGACCGGTGGCTACACCTTC,CASSQEFLRATGGYTF
17,TRBJ2-7,-,TRBD1,TRBV19,TGTGCCAGTAGTAGGTCATTTCGGACAGGGAACACCTACGAGCAGTACTTC,CASSRSFRTGNTYEQYF
15,TRBJ2-2,-,TRBD2,TRBV6-5,TGTGCCAGCAGGTCAGCGGGGAGGAACACCGGGGAGCTGTTTTTT,CASRSAGRNTGELFF
13,TRBJ1-1,-,-,TRBV7-7,TGTGCTAGCAGCTCAACGGCGGGTTCTGAAGCTTTCTTT,CASSSTAGSEAFF
16,TRBJ1-6,once,TRBD1,TRBV5-1,TGCGCCAGCAGCTTGGCCCCGATAGGGACAGACTCACCCCTCCACTTT,CASSLAPIGTDSPLHF
14,TRBJ2-7,-,-,TRBV4-1,TGCGCCAGCAGCCAATCCCTAGTCGGGTACGAGCAGTACTTC,CASSQSLVGYEQYF
14,TRBJ1-1,once,-,TRBV5-4,TGTGCCAGCAGCTTGTCCTCGGTTACCACTGAAGCTTTCTTT,CASSLSSVTTEAFF
14,TRBJ1-1,-,-,TRBV19,TGTGCCAGTAGTATAGCGGGTCACGGTACTGAAGCTTTCTTT,CASSIAGHGTEAFF
16,TRBJ2-1,-,TRBD2,TRBV10-3,TGTGCCATCAGACCCGGGACTAGCGGGGGGAAGGGTGAGCAGTTCTTC,CAIRPGTSGGKGEQFF
13,TRBJ1-1,-,TRBD1,TRBV5-8,TGTGCCAGCAGCTTCGGACAGGGGCTTGAAGCTTTCTTT,CASSFGQGLEAFF
16,TRBJ2-1,-,-,TRBV24-1,TGTGCCACCAGTGATTTGGACTCGGGGAGCTACAATGAGCAGTTCTTC,CATSDLDSGSYNEQFF
12,TRBJ1-1,-,-,TRBV4-1,TGCGCCAGCAGCCCAGGGGTAACTGAAGCTTTCTTT,CASSPGVTEAFF
15,TRBJ1-5,-,TRBD1,TRBV3-1/TRBV3-2,TGTGCCAGCAGCCAATCCGACAGGGTTCATCAGCCCCAGCATTTT,CASSQSDRVHQPQHF
13,TRBJ2-3,-,-,TRBV2,TGTGCCAGCAGTGCCCAGCGTACAGATACGCAGTATTTT,CASSAQRTDTQYF
15,TRBJ1-6,-,TRBD1,TRBV18,TGTGCCAGCTCATCCCGACAGGGGGGTAAATCACCCCTCCACTTT,CASSSRQGGKSPLHF
17,TRBJ2-2,-,TRBD1,TRBV18,TGTGCCAGCTCACCACGTCCCGGGACAGGTCGCACCGGGGAGCTGTTTTTT,CASSPRPGTGRTGELFF
17,TRBJ2-1,-,TRBD2,TRBV7-9,TGTGCCAGCAGCGCCCTAGCGGGGGGGAACGAGCACAATGAGCAGTTCTTC,CASSALAGGNEHNEQFF
14,TRBJ1-1,once,-,TRBV3-1/TRBV3-2,TGTGCCAGCAGCCCGCCCGACAGGTTGCTAAAAGCTTTCTTT,CASSPPDRLLKAFF
16,TRBJ1-2,once,-,TRBV4-1,TGCGCCAGCAGCCATTGGGGCGGGGCCGCGAACTATGGCTACACCTTC,CASSHWGGAANYGYTF
12,TRBJ2-7,few,TRBD1,TRBV30,TGTGCCTGGGAGAGACAGGGGAGCGAGCAGTACTTC,CAWERQGSEQYF
15,TRBJ1-2,-,TRBD1,TRBV18,TGTGCCAGCTCACCTACCGGACAGGGCGACTATGGCTACACCTTC,CASSPTGQGDYGYTF
16,TRBJ2-1,once,-,TRBV19,TGTGCCAGTAGTCCTAGAACGAGATCACTGTACAATGAGCAGTTCTTC,CASSPRTRSLYNEQFF
13,TRBJ2-5,once,-,TRBV7-3,TGTGCCAGCAGCTTAGTCGGGGGAGAGACCCAGTACTTC,CASSLVGGETQYF
15,TRBJ1-5,once,TRBD1,TRBV5-1,TGCGCCAGCAGCCCCGGGCAGGGGGTAAATCAGCCCCAGCATTTT,CASSPGQGVNQPQHF
13,TRBJ1-5,-,-,TRBV5-4,TGTGCCAGCAGCTTGTCAGGGGAACAGCCCCAGCATTTT,CASSLSGEQPQHF
15,TRBJ2-5,-,TRBD2,TRBV2,TGTGCCAGCAGTGAAGAGACTAGCGGGGTGGAGACCCAGTACTTC,CASSEETSGVETQYF
16,TRBJ1-3,-,-,TRBV9,TGTGCCAGCAGCGTTGCAGGGAACACTCTTGGAAACACCATATATTTT,CASSVAGNTLGNTIYF
13,TRBJ1-2,-,-,TRBV6-1,TGTGCCAGCAGTGGACAGATTTCCGGTGGCTACACCTTC,CASSGQISGGYTF
16,TRBJ1-2,-,TRBD1,TRBV27,TGTGCCAGCAGTGCAACCGGGACAGGGGTTAGCTATGGCTACACCTTC,CASSATGTGVSYGYTF
16,TRBJ2-5,-,-,TRBV18,TGTGCCAGCTCACCCCTACAGGGCTGGGGACAAGAGACCCAGTACTTC,CASSPLQGWGQETQYF
14,TRBJ2-1,-,-,TRBV2,TGTGCCAGCAGTATGGATAGGGGCACGGATGAGCAGTTCTTC,CASSMDRGTDEQFF
15,TRBJ2-1,-,-,TRBV6-1,TGTGCCAGCAGTGAAGGGACAGTTTCCTACAATGAGCAGTTCTTC,CASSEGTVSYNEQFF
15,TRBJ2-1,-,TRBD2,TRBV11-2,TGTGCCAGCAGCTTGGGACTAGCGCTATACAATGAGCAGTTCTTC,CASSLGLALYNEQFF
13,TRBJ1-1,-,-,TRBV12-3/TRBV12-4,TGTGCCAGCAGTTTTCTTGGGGGGACTGAAGCTTTCTTT,CASSFLGGTEAFF
13,TRBJ2-5,-,-,TRBV12-3/TRBV12-4,TGTGCCAGCAGTTATAATACTTTTGAGACCCAGTACTTC,CASSYNTFETQYF
16,TRBJ2-6,many,-,TRBV5-6,TGTGCCAGCAGCTTGGAAGCGAGCTCTGGGGCCAACGTCCTGACTTTC,CASSLEASSGANVLTF